The next 5 T cell receptor beta chains were all read from a single sample in a study of CD8 T cells in Susac syndrome. It was with random hexamers that roughly 0.45 to 1 ug RNA was reverse transcribed. TCRdb re-called the immunoSEQ multiplex PCR reads with MiXCR, one entry per CDR3 protein. The sample has about 210,000 distinct CDR3 sequences, 95% seen once. The sample was CD4+ T cells from PBMCs. These receptors were collected from a human donor with multiple sclerosis.

The J gene is TRBJ1-1, the V gene TRBV18; D is uncertain. Germline lookup yields CDR1 KGHSH and CDR2 LQKENI. This CDR3 is built from 15 residues. V was shortened by 2 bases and J by 0 bases, with 10 bases between the two germline ends. The CDR3 protein is CASSPLLSLNTEAFF. As DNA, the CDR3 is TGTGCCAGCTCACCATTGTTGAGCCTGAACACTGAAGCTTTCTTT.

The chain carries TRBV20-1 and TRBJ1-2; tentatively, D is TRBD1 (5 bases). From germline, CDR1 is DFQATT and CDR2 SNEGSKA (reference sequence). CDR3 length: 13 residues. V was shortened by 5 bases and J by 2 bases, with 12 bases between the two germline ends. CDR3: CSAQKRDNYGYTF. The CDR3 DNA follows: TGCAGTGCTCAGAAACGGGACAACTATGGCTACACCTTC.

CDR3 sequence (DNA): TGTGCCAGCAGCGGAAGAGTGGGGGCGGGTGAGCAGTTCTTC. Translation gives CASSGRVGAGEQFF. The genes are TRBV13 and TRBJ2-1; TRBD1 is a possible D gene (6 bases). V gave up 5 bases and J gave up 9 bases, with 17 bases separating them. Germline V gives CDR1 PRHDT, CDR2 FYEKMQ (reference sequence). CDR3 size: 14 residues.

The DNA for the CDR3 is TGTGCCACCAGCAGAGCGGGCAGTTATGAAAAACTGTTTTTT. Its protein is CATSRAGSYEKLFF. The genes are TRBV15 and TRBJ1-4; D unresolved. V was cut by 1 base and J by 6 bases, with 9 bases left in between. CDR3 length: 14 residues. Germline lookup yields CDR1 LNHNV and CDR2 YYDKDF (reference sequence).

V gene TRBV29-1 combines with J gene TRBJ2-3; a weak D match, TRBD2 (5 bases). The V gene's germline CDR1 is SQVTM and CDR2 ANQGSEA. The CDR3 runs 13 residues. V lost 5 bases and J lost 6, with 15 bases in between. The CDR3 DNA reads TGCAGCGTTCCCCAATGGGCGGGTGATACGCAGTATTTT. Amino acid sequence: CSVPQWAGDTQYF.